The source of this T cell receptor (beta chain) is a study of TIL therapy for anti-PD-1-resistant metastatic lung cancer. Turning to the study itself: Tumors carried a median 1.5 non-synonymous mutations per megabase. Findings and limits, study-wide: TIL clonotype persistence in blood showed no apparent association with response.

CDR3 length: 15 amino acids. The V and J ends lost 3 bases and 5 bases, in that order; junction bases with no gene match: 1. Germline CDR1 SGHVS, CDR2 FNYEAQ. Note on this clone: Antigen specificity is unknown.

Time point meaning: pre-treatment sample, taken before nivolumab and TIL therapy. Enrollment ran from 2017 to early 2020. The immunoSEQ assay was v3. Assay: immunoSEQ multiplex PCR; the TCRdb copy retains only in-frame clones and omits some. This sample has about 32,000 clones, with 74% found just once. Sequenced here: blood, sampled at baseline. This clonotype was sampled from a woman aged 30-85 years with non-small cell lung cancer. The chain employs TRBV7-6 and TRBJ2-2; 12 bases are shared with TRBD2. Here the CDR3 DNA reads TGTGCCAGCAGCTTGACTAGCGGGAGTACCGGGGAGCTGTTTTTT. It codes for CASSLTSGSTGELFF. The full variable domain, with the rest looked up from reference TRBV7-6 and TRBJ2-2, is GAGVSQSPRYKVTKRGQDVALRCDPISGHVSLYWYRQALGQGPEFLTYFNYEAQQDKSGLPNDRFSAERPEGSISTLTIQRTEQRDSAMYRCASSLTSGSTGELFFGEGSRLTVL.